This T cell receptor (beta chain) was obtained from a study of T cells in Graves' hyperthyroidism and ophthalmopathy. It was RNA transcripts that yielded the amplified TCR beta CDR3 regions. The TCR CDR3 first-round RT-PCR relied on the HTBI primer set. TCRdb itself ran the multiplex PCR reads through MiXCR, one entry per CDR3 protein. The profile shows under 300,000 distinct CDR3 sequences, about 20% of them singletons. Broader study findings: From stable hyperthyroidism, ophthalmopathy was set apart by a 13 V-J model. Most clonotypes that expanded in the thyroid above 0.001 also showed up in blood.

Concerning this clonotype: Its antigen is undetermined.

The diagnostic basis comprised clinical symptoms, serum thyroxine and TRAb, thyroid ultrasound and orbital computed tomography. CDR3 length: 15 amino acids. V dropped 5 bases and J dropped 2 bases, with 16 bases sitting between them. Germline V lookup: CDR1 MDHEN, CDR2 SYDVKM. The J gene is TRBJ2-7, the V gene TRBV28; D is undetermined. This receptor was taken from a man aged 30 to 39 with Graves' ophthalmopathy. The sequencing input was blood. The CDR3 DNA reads TGTGCCAGCAGTCTCCTAATGGGGTCGACCTACGAGCAGTACTTC. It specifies CASSLLMGSTYEQYF.